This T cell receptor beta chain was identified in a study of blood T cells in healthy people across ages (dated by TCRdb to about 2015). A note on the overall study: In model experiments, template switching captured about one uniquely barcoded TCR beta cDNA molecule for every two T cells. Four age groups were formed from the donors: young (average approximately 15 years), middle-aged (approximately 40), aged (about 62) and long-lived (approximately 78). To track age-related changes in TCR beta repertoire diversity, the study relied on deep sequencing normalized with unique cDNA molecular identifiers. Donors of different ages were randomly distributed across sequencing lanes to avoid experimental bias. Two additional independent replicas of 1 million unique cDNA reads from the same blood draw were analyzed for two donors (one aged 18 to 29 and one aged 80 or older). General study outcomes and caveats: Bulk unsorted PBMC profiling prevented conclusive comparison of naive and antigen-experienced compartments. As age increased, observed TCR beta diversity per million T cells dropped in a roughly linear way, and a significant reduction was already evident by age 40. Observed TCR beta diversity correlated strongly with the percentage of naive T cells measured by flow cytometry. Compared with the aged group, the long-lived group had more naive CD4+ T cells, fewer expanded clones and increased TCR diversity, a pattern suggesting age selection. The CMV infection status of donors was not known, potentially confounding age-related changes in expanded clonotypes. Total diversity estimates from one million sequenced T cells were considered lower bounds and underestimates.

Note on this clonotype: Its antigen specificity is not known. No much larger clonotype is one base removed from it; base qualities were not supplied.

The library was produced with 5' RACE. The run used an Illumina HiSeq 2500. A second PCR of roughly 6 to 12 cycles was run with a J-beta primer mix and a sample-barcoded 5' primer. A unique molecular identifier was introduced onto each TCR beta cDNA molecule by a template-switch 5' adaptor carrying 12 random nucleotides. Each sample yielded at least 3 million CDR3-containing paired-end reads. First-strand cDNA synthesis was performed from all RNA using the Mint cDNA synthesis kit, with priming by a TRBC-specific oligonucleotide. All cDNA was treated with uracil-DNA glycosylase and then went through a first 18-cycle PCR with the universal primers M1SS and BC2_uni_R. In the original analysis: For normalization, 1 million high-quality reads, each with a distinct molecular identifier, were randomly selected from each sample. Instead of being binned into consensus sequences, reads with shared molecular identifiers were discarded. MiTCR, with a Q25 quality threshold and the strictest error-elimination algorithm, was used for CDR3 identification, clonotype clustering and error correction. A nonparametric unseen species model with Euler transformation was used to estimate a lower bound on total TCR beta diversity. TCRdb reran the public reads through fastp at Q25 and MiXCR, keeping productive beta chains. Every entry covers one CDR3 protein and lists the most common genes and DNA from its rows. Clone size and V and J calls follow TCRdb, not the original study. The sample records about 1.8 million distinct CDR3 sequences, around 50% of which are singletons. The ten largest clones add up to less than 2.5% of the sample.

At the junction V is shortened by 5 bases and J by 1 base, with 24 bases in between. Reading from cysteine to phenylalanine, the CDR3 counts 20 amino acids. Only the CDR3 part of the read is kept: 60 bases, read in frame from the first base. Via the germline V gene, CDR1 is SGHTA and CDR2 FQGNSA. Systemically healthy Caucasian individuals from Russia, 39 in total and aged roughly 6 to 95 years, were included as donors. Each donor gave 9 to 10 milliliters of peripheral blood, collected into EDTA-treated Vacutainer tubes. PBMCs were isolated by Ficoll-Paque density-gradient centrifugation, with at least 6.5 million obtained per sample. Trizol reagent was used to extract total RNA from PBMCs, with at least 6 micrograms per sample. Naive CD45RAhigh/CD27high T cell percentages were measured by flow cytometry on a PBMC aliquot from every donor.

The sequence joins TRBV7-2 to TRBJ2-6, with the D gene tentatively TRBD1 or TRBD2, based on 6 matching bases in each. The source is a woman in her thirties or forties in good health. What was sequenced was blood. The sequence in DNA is TGTGCCAGCAGCCTATTCTCAAGGGGGGTTGTTTCATCTGGGGCCAACGTCCTGACTTTC. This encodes CASSLFSRGVVSSGANVLTF.